The 31 T cell receptor beta chains below come from one sample, sequenced in a study of T cell changes during pregnancy in multiple sclerosis. Some clones are missing from TCRdb's copy, which holds only in-frame ones; the method was immunoSEQ multiplex PCR. Of 42,000 or so clones in the sample, about 94% were seen once. This sample comprised CD8+ T cells from peripheral blood mononuclear cells, obtained in the third trimester of pregnancy. The receptors originated from a female donor with multiple sclerosis, enrolled in a pregnancy study.

The chain combines TRBV14 with TRBJ2-1, with D tentatively TRBD1 (6 bases). The ends were cut back, 3 bases at V and 7 bases at J, with 16 bases in the middle. Germline CDR1 SGHDN, CDR2 FVKESK. The CDR3 has 15 amino acids. The CDR3 is CASSHGDRRANEQFF. CDR3 nucleotides: TGTGCCAGCAGCCACGGAGACAGGCGGGCGAATGAGCAGTTCTTC.

V gene TRBV11-2 combines with J gene TRBJ2-5; D might be TRBD2 (5 bases). In germline, CDR1 is SGHAT, CDR2 FQNNGV. This CDR3 is 15 amino acids long. V lost 6 bases and J 1 base, leaving 15 bases between the germline ends. CDR3 nucleotides: TGTGCCAGCAGGAGAGGGAGCGGACCCCAAGAGACCCAGTACTTC. This gives the protein CASRRGSGPQETQYF.

This chain uses TRBV29-1 with TRBJ2-7; unclear D gene. The germline V and J ends were trimmed by 4 bases and 6 bases, with 16 bases remaining between them. This CDR3 is built from 13 residues. Germline V gene lookup returns CDR1 SQVTM and CDR2 ANQGSEA. CDR3 amino acids: CSVGVQPSGEQYF. The CDR3 DNA reads TGCAGCGTTGGGGTACAGCCGTCCGGCGAGCAGTACTTC.

V usage is TRBV5-1 and J usage is TRBJ2-1; D is unclear. CDR1 is SGHRS, CDR2 YFSETQ, per germline. Trimming pared 4 bases from V and 2 bases from J, leaving 10 bases between. The CDR3 is made up of 14 amino acids. Here the CDR3 reads CASSLIGAYNEQFF. CDR3 nucleotides: TGCGCCAGCAGCCTCATTGGAGCCTACAATGAGCAGTTCTTC.

This clone came up once. Here the CDR3 DNA reads TGTGCCAGCAGCCCGGACAGGGGCCTGAACACTGAAGCTTTCTTT. This gives the protein CASSPDRGLNTEAFF. This chain joins TRBV5-6 and TRBJ1-1, with 9 bases fitting TRBD1. This CDR3 is 15 amino acids long. J was trimmed by 0 bases and V by 4 bases; bases with no gene match: 4. CDR1 is SGHDT, CDR2 YYEEEE, per germline.

V gene TRBV19 combines with J gene TRBJ2-1, with TRBD2 identical over 7 bases. The ends lost 3 bases at V and 5 bases at J; junction bases unmatched: 7. CDR1 is LNHDA, CDR2 SQIVND, per germline (reference sequence). The CDR3 is 15 amino acids. CDR3 DNA: TGTGCCAGTAGTATCATGGGCGGGAGCAACAATGAGCAGTTCTTC. This sequence encodes CASSIMGGSNNEQFF.

In its sample, this clone was seen once. The chain couples TRBV11-2 to TRBJ2-3; perhaps TRBD2 as D (6 bases). The CDR3 covers 15 residues. The V and J ends lost 0 bases and 10 bases respectively, with 17 bases between them. Germline assignment: CDR1 SGHAT and CDR2 FQNNGV. The chain's CDR3 is CASSLEEGRNMAQYF. The DNA for the CDR3 is TGTGCCAGCAGCTTAGAGGAGGGTCGAAACATGGCGCAGTATTTT.

The J gene is TRBJ1-4, the V gene TRBV6-5; D call uncertain. Trimming pared 5 bases from V and 0 bases from J, leaving 10 bases between. The germline V gene encodes CDR1 MNHEY and CDR2 SVGAGI. This CDR3 region has 15 residues. CDR3 in DNA: TGTGCCAGCAGTGCCAGATATCCAACTAATGAAAAACTGTTTTTT. Amino acids: CASSARYPTNEKLFF.

CDR3 sequence: CASSLGLSSYEQYF. CDR3 coding DNA: TGTGCCAGCAGCCTGGGTTTATCGTCCTACGAGCAGTACTTC. The chain uses TRBV5-6 and TRBJ2-7, with D unresolved. The CDR3 has 14 residues. V lost 4 bases and J 1 base, leaving 12 bases between the germline ends. Germline CDR1 and CDR2: SGHDT and YYEEEE.

The genes are TRBV27 and TRBJ2-1; D unresolved. Trimming cost V 8 bases and J 4 bases, with 12 bases left between them. Germline V gene data show CDR1 as MNHEY and CDR2 as SMNVEV (reference sequence). CDR3 length equals 13 residues. The chain's CDR3 is CASGNSLYNEQFF. CDR3 DNA sequence: TGTGCCAGCGGAAATAGCTTATACAATGAGCAGTTCTTC.

The chain joins TRBV7-8 to TRBJ2-1, with 7 bases matching TRBD2. Germline CDR1 reads SGHVS; CDR2 reads FQNEAQ. Losses at the gene ends were 3 bases for V and 3 bases for J; bases not matched to a gene: 5. The CDR3 has 15 residues. The DNA for the CDR3 is TGTGCCAGCAGCTTCCGGCCTAGCGGCTACAATGAGCAGTTCTTC. Translating it yields CASSFRPSGYNEQFF.

V and J are TRBV19 and TRBJ2-7; 9 bases align to TRBD2. Trimming took 4 bases from V and 2 from J; bases not matched to a gene: 12. The length of the CDR3 is 17 residues. CDR1 and CDR2 (germline): LNHDA, SQIVND (reference sequence). CDR3 protein: CASSTVLSGRGTYEQYF. CDR3 nucleotides: TGTGCCAGTAGTACCGTTCTTAGCGGGAGAGGAACCTACGAGCAGTACTTC. The entire variable domain, with the rest obtained from reference TRBV19 and TRBJ2-7, is as follows: DGGITQSPKYLFRKEGQNVTLSCEQNLNHDAMYWYRQDPGQGLRLIYYSQIVNDFQKGDIAEGYSVSREKKESFPLTVTSAQKNPTAFYLCASSTVLSGRGTYEQYFGPGTRLTVT.

The chain couples TRBV19 to TRBJ2-7; a weak D match, TRBD2 (6 bases). Per germline, CDR1 LNHDA and CDR2 SQIVND (reference sequence). CDR3 length: 15 residues. V was shortened by 5 bases and J by 0 bases, with 14 bases between the two germline ends. CDR3 residues: CASSPDSSDSYEQYF. The CDR3 region has the DNA TGTGCCAGTAGTCCCGATTCTAGCGACTCCTACGAGCAGTACTTC.

V usage is TRBV27 and J usage is TRBJ2-1, with 9 bases aligning to TRBD2. The junction had 0 bases not matched to a gene; V was cut back by 0 bases and J by 0 bases. Germline assignment: CDR1 MNHEY and CDR2 SMNVEV (reference sequence). There are 16 residues in the CDR3. CDR3 DNA: TGTGCCAGCAGTTTATCTAGCGGGAGCTCCTACAATGAGCAGTTCTTC. Its protein product is CASSLSSGSSYNEQFF.

V is TRBV4-1 and J is TRBJ1-2; 8 bases are a match to TRBD1. This CDR3 has 13 amino acids. Per germline, CDR1 MGHRA and CDR2 YSYEKL. The V gene end was trimmed by 3 bases and the J gene end by 12 bases; junction bases not matched to a gene: 9. The CDR3 spells CASSQGRGQLNTF. CDR3 bases: TGCGCCAGCAGCCAGGGCAGGGGGCAACTAAACACCTTC.

The chain couples TRBV27 to TRBJ1-2, with D perhaps TRBD1 (5 bases). Trimming removed 5 bases from V and 2 bases from J, with 12 bases in between. This CDR3 region has 14 residues. Germline V gives CDR1 MNHEY, CDR2 SMNVEV (reference sequence). The CDR3 region is CASSKQGRNYGYTF. CDR3 bases: TGTGCCAGCAGTAAGCAGGGTAGGAACTATGGCTACACCTTC.

On this clone itself: The same CDR3 is also encoded by other DNA sequences in this sample. The genes are TRBV27 and TRBJ2-7; D not resolved. V dropped 0 bases and J dropped 0 bases, with 6 bases sitting between them. CDR3 size: 14 residues. Germline values: CDR1 MNHEY, CDR2 SMNVEV (reference sequence). The CDR3 reads CASSLSRGSYEQYF. CDR3 nucleotides: TGTGCCAGCAGTTTATCGAGAGGCTCCTACGAGCAGTACTTC.

This rearrangement joins TRBV15 to TRBJ2-1; 10 nucleotides line up with TRBD2. Germline values: CDR1 LNHNV, CDR2 YYDKDF (reference sequence). V was clipped by 2 bases and J by 0 bases; unmatched bases: 4. The CDR3 consists of 17 residues. DNA of the CDR3: TGTGCCACCAGCAGACAACTAGCGGGGAGCTCCTACAATGAGCAGTTCTTC. This translates into CATSRQLAGSSYNEQFF.

This chain joins TRBV29-1 and TRBJ1-1, with D maybe TRBD1 (6 bases). Trimming stripped 4 bases from V and 7 bases from J, with 13 bases between. This CDR3 comprises 12 residues. Looked up from germline, CDR1 is SQVTM and CDR2 is ANQGSEA. CDR3 bases: TGCAGCGTTGTGTTGGGGGCGAATGAAGCTTTCTTT. It encodes CSVVLGANEAFF.

J is TRBJ2-1 and V is TRBV29-1, with 9 bases fitting TRBD2. V shed 6 bases, J shed 0 bases, and the junction held 3 bases outside the gene matches. Germline loops: CDR1 SQVTM, CDR2 ANQGSEA. The CDR3 spans 14 residues. The CDR3 DNA sequence: TGCAGCGTCCGACTAGCGGACTCCTACAATGAGCAGTTCTTC. Translating gives CSVRLADSYNEQFF.

The chain joins TRBV13 to TRBJ2-1; 11 nucleotides match TRBD2. The CDR3 runs to 16 residues. The germline gives CDR1 PRHDT, CDR2 FYEKMQ (reference sequence). V lost 5 bases to trimming and J lost 4 bases; unmatched junction nucleotides: 7. The CDR3 protein is CASSLRTSGRYNEQFF. The CDR3 region has the DNA TGTGCCAGCAGCCTCCGGACTAGCGGGCGTTACAATGAGCAGTTCTTC. Based on the CDR3 plus reference TRBV13 and TRBJ2-1, the full variable domain is AAGVIQSPRHLIKEKRETATLKCYPIPRHDTVYWYQQGPGQDPQFLISFYEKMQSDKGSIPDRFSAQQFSDYHSELNMSSLELGDSALYFCASSLRTSGRYNEQFFGPGTRLTVL.

This rearrangement joins TRBV6-1 to TRBJ2-7, with 11 bases aligning to TRBD2. Germline V gives CDR1 MNHNS, CDR2 SASEGT. The CDR3 loop spans 15 amino acids. J lost 4 bases, V lost 3 bases, and 5 bases had no gene match. CDR3 loop: CASSERLAGSYEQYF. The CDR3 region has the DNA TGTGCCAGCAGTGAGAGACTAGCGGGGTCTTACGAGCAGTACTTC.

This chain joins TRBV2 and TRBJ2-7; weak D call: TRBD2 (6 bases). There are 16 residues in the CDR3. The germline CDR1 and CDR2 sequences are SNHLY and FYNNEI. Deletions cut 6 bases from V and 3 bases from J, with 21 bases between. The CDR3 is CASSARGLQANYEQYF. The CDR3 DNA reads as TGTGCCAGCAGCGCCCGGGGGTTGCAGGCGAACTACGAGCAGTACTTC.

The V and J genes are TRBV27 and TRBJ2-7; 8 bases are a match to TRBD1. V was clipped by 6 bases and J by 4 bases; unmatched bases: 5. Germline V lookup: CDR1 MNHEY, CDR2 SMNVEV (reference sequence). This CDR3 is 13 amino acids long. The CDR3 DNA follows: TGTGCCAGCAGAGACAGGGGTTATTACGAGCAGTACTTC. It is translated as CASRDRGYYEQYF.

The chain has TRBV19 and TRBJ1-2; no firm D call. The length of the CDR3 is 12 residues. The ends were cut back, 5 bases at V and 0 bases at J, with 4 bases in the middle. Germline CDR1 reads LNHDA; CDR2 reads SQIVND (reference sequence). The CDR3 bases are TGTGCCAGTAGTTCCACTAACTATGGCTACACCTTC. Residues: CASSSTNYGYTF. Complete variable domain (other parts from reference TRBV19 and TRBJ1-2): DGGITQSPKYLFRKEGQNVTLSCEQNLNHDAMYWYRQDPGQGLRLIYYSQIVNDFQKGDIAEGYSVSREKKESFPLTVTSAQKNPTAFYLCASSSTNYGYTFGSGTRLTVV.

CDR3 in DNA: TGTGCCAGCAGTTACTCGGAGGGGGCCCCGGTGAATGAGCAGTTCTTC. This encodes CASSYSEGAPVNEQFF. The V gene is TRBV6-5, the J gene TRBJ2-1, with a weak D call TRBD1 (7 bases). V dropped 0 bases and J dropped 7 bases, with 16 bases sitting between them. Germline CDR1 reads MNHEY; CDR2 reads SVGAGI. The CDR3 consists of 16 residues.

This rearrangement joins TRBV28 to TRBJ1-5, with D tentatively TRBD1 (5 bases). V lost 10 bases and J 1 base, leaving 11 bases between the germline ends. Germline V gene data show CDR1 as MDHEN and CDR2 as SYDVKM. CDR3 size: 13 residues. The CDR3 protein is CATGPYSNQPQHF. The CDR3 bases are TGTGCCACAGGGCCTTACAGCAATCAGCCCCAGCATTTT.

V and J are TRBV29-1 and TRBJ1-4; 8 positions agree with TRBD1. V shed 5 bases and J 0 bases; nucleotides not matched to a gene: 5. From germline, CDR1 is SQVTM and CDR2 ANQGSEA. The CDR3 spans 15 residues. CDR3 bases: TGCAGCGTTAGAGGACAGGGAACAACTAATGAAAAACTGTTTTTT. It yields the protein CSVRGQGTTNEKLFF. Using reference TRBV29-1 and TRBJ1-4 for the parts outside the CDR3, the full variable domain is SAVISQKPSRDICQRGTSLTIQCQVDSQVTMMFWYRQQPGQSLTLIATANQGSEATYESGFVIDKFPISRPNLTFSTLTVSNMSPEDSSIYLCSVRGQGTTNEKLFFGSGTQLSVL.

The chain combines TRBV5-1 with TRBJ1-4; D possibly corresponds to TRBD1 (5 bases). Trimming stripped 0 bases from V and 8 bases from J, with 11 bases between. The CDR3 contains 14 residues. Germline V gives CDR1 SGHRS, CDR2 YFSETQ. The CDR3 region has the DNA TGCGCCAGCAGCTTGGACTTTCACAGGGAAAAACTGTTTTTT. It codes for CASSLDFHREKLFF.

The V and J genes are TRBV29-1 and TRBJ2-7; a possible D gene is TRBD2 (5 bases). This CDR3 spans 12 amino acids. Per the germline V gene, CDR1 is SQVTM and CDR2 is ANQGSEA. V shed 5 bases and J shed 5 bases, with 13 bases lying between them. As DNA, the CDR3 is TGCAGCGTTCTTATTACGGGGAACGAGCAGTACTTC. It is translated as CSVLITGNEQYF.

The chain is built from TRBV28 and TRBJ2-1; a possible D gene is TRBD1 (5 bases). The V end lost 6 bases, the J end lost 5 bases, and 20 bases lay between the germline ends. Germline CDR1 MDHEN, CDR2 SYDVKM. The CDR3 runs to 16 residues. CDR3 sequence: CASSPGASGRDNEQFF. The CDR3 DNA follows: TGTGCCAGCAGCCCTGGGGCGTCCGGCCGGGACAATGAGCAGTTCTTC.